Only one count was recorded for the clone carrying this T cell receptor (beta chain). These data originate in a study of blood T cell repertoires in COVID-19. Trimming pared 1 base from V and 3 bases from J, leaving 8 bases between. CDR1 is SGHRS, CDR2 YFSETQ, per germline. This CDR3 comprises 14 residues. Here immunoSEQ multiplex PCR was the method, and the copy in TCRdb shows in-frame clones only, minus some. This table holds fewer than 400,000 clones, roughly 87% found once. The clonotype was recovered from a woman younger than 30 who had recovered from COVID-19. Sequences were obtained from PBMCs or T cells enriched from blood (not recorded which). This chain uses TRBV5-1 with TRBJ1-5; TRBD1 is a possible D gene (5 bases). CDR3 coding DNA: TGCGCCAGCAGCTTGCCGGGGGACAATCAGCCCCAGCATTTT. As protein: CASSLPGDNQPQHF.